The 32 T cell receptor beta chains presented below share a single source sample, sequenced in a study of patients and donors after allogeneic stem cell transplantation. Each CDR3 protein gets one entry after TCRdb re-called the RT-PCR reads with MiXCR. The data hold about 160,000 distinct CDR3 sequences, with about two fifths observed a single time. Sequencing used blood, either unsorted or a sorted T cell fraction (not recorded which). The receptors originated from a human donor who was either an allogeneic HSCT recipient or a stem cell or donor lymphocyte infusion donor (not recorded which). It is not recorded whose cells these are; they may come from a transplant donor.

This chain joins TRBV5-1 and TRBJ1-2; TRBD1 is a possible D gene (6 bases). With 0 bases removed from V and 6 bases from J, the gap between germline ends came to 15 bases. Germline V gene data show CDR1 as SGHRS and CDR2 as YFSETQ. The CDR3 covers 15 residues. CDR3 region: CASSLARGTTDGYTF. In DNA, the CDR3 is TGCGCCAGCAGCTTGGCAAGAGGGACAACGGATGGCTACACCTTC. The entire variable domain, with the rest obtained from reference TRBV5-1 and TRBJ1-2, is as follows: KAGVTQTPRYLIKTRGQQVTLSCSPISGHRSVSWYQQTPGQGLQFLFEYFSETQRNKGNFPGRFSGRQFSNSRSEMNVSTLELGDSALYLCASSLARGTTDGYTFGSGTRLTVV.

This clonotype was observed a few times. The chain carries TRBV12-3 or TRBV12-4 and TRBJ1-6; 7 nucleotides line up with TRBD1. V was pared by 4 bases and J by 6 bases, with 3 bases of the junction left unmatched. The CDR3 loop spans 14 amino acids. CDR3 sequence (DNA): TGTGCCAGCAGTTGGGACAGTTCTAATTCACCCCTCCACTTT. It is translated as CASSWDSSNSPLHF.

The V and J genes are TRBV12-3 or TRBV12-4 and TRBJ2-5, with D possibly called TRBD1 or TRBD2 (7 bases each). Trimming removed 6 bases from V and 1 base from J, with 12 bases in between. This CDR3 spans 14 amino acids. The CDR3 is CASSREGAQETQYF. CDR3 nucleotides: TGTGCCAGCAGCAGGGAGGGGGCCCAAGAGACCCAGTACTTC.

The chain couples TRBV29-1 to TRBJ1-4; 7 bases map to TRBD1. CDR3 length equals 15 residues. Germline V lookup: CDR1 SQVTM, CDR2 ANQGSEA. V lost 7 bases, J lost 0 bases, and 8 bases stayed unmatched. The CDR3 protein is CSGSPGGATNEKLFF. The CDR3 nucleotides read TGCAGCGGGAGTCCAGGGGGGGCAACTAATGAAAAACTGTTTTTT.

The gene calls are TRBV9 and TRBJ2-7; 8 bases map to TRBD2. CDR1 and CDR2 (germline): SGDLS, YYNGEE. The CDR3 totals 15 residues. With V trimmed by 2 bases and J by 7 bases, 11 bases remained unmatched. The CDR3 sequence: CASSVESGTSFEQYF. CDR3 in DNA: TGTGCCAGCAGCGTCGAATCCGGGACTAGTTTTGAGCAGTACTTC. Drawing the rest from reference TRBV9 and TRBJ2-7, the complete variable domain is DSGVTQTPKHLITATGQRVTLRCSPRSGDLSVYWYQQSLDQGLQFLIQYYNGEERAKGNILERFSAQQFPDLHSELNLSSLELGDSALYFCASSVESGTSFEQYFGPGTRLTVT.

This clonotype was counted a few times. This chain joins TRBV4-3 and TRBJ1-4, with D maybe TRBD1 (5 bases). The germline V and J ends were trimmed by 3 bases and 10 bases, with 24 bases remaining between them. The CDR3 consists of 17 residues. Looked up from germline, CDR1 is LGHNA and CDR2 is YSLEER. The CDR3 DNA reads as TGCGCCAGCAGCCAGCAGCTTACCAACGGGCAGGGCCGAAAACTGTTTTTT. Its protein product is CASSQQLTNGQGRKLFF.

J is TRBJ2-7 and V is TRBV12-3 or TRBV12-4; a possible D gene is TRBD1 (6 bases). Trimming took 7 bases from V and 4 from J, leaving 17 bases between them. This CDR3 spans 14 amino acids. The CDR3 region is CASTLDSRAYEQYF. The CDR3 coding sequence is TGTGCCAGCACTTTGGACAGTCGGGCGTACGAGCAGTACTTC.

The rearrangement links TRBV28 to TRBJ1-6; TRBD1 is a possible D gene (5 bases). This CDR3 spans 17 amino acids. The germline V gene encodes CDR1 MDHEN and CDR2 SYDVKM. The V gene lost 2 bases and the J gene lost 7 bases, with 18 bases spanning the gap. CDR3 in DNA: TGTGCCAGCAGTTTAACCCTCCCGGGGACGTCCAATTCACCCCTCCACTTT. Its protein product is CASSLTLPGTSNSPLHF.

This clonotype appeared a few times. V gene TRBV12-3 or TRBV12-4 combines with J gene TRBJ2-1, with a possible D match to TRBD2 (5 bases). The CDR3 is 15 residues long. V shed 7 bases and J shed 7 bases, with 20 bases lying between them. The CDR3 sequence is CASTPELGIGNEQFF. The CDR3 nucleotides are TGTGCCAGCACCCCGGAACTAGGGATCGGGAATGAGCAGTTCTTC.

The V gene is TRBV7-2, the J gene TRBJ2-5, with 13 bases fitting TRBD2. This CDR3 spans 18 amino acids. Looked up from germline, CDR1 is SGHTA and CDR2 is FQGNSA. The ends lost 5 bases at V and 1 base at J; junction bases unmatched: 10. The CDR3 DNA reads TGTGCCAGCAGCCTGCGGACTAGCGGGGGTACCTCCCAAGAGACCCAGTACTTC. Residues: CASSLRTSGGTSQETQYF.

A note on this clonotype: One junction end does not reproduce the germline sequence, and a read error may be involved. The chain employs TRBV7-7 and TRBJ1-2; D not resolved. Germline V CDR1 and CDR2: SSHAT, FNYEAQ (reference sequence). The CDR3 runs 13 residues. The CDR3 DNA reads as TGTGCTAGCAGCCTGGCTGGGTTCTATGGCTACACCTTC. Protein sequence: CASSLAGFYGYTF.

This chain uses TRBV2 with TRBJ1-5, with D tentatively TRBD1 (5 bases). V lost 4 bases and J 2 bases, leaving 9 bases between the germline ends. Germline CDR1 SNHLY, CDR2 FYNNEI. This CDR3 region has 14 residues. Here the CDR3 reads CASSGGAGNQPQHF. The CDR3 DNA is TGTGCCAGCAGTGGGGGCGCGGGCAATCAGCCCCAGCATTTT. The whole variable domain, remainder taken from reference TRBV2 and TRBJ1-5, is EPEVTQTPSHQVTQMGQEVILRCVPISNHLYFYWYRQILGQKVEFLVSFYNNEISEKSEIFDDQFSVERPDGSNFTLKIRSTKLEDSAMYFCASSGGAGNQPQHFGDGTRLSIL.

This chain connects TRBV6-2 or TRBV6-3 to TRBJ1-1, with TRBD1 matching 10 bases. The CDR3 is 18 amino acids. With 2 bases clipped from V and 0 bases from J, the junction kept 9 bases outside the gene matches. The V gene's germline CDR1 is MNHEY and CDR2 SVGEGT. As DNA, the CDR3 is TGTGCCAGCAGTTACATGCCCCCCGGGACAGGGGTGAACACTGAAGCTTTCTTT. It encodes CASSYMPPGTGVNTEAFF.

The rearrangement links TRBV10-3 to TRBJ1-6; no clear D gene. V was clipped by 7 bases and J by 1 base, with 8 bases between them. CDR3 length: 14 amino acids. The germline V gene encodes CDR1 ENHRY and CDR2 SYGVKD. The CDR3 sequence: CAITATSYNSPLHF. DNA for the CDR3: TGTGCCATCACGGCTACATCCTATAATTCACCCCTCCACTTT.

J is TRBJ1-1 and V is TRBV13; D is unclear. The germline V and J ends were trimmed by 3 bases and 1 base, with 6 bases remaining between them. Germline V gene data show CDR1 as PRHDT and CDR2 as FYEKMQ (reference sequence). The CDR3 is 13 amino acids. The chain's CDR3 is CASSFERNTEAFF. The CDR3 bases are TGTGCCAGCAGCTTCGAGAGGAACACTGAAGCTTTCTTT.

The chain carries TRBV7-9 and TRBJ1-3; TRBD1 aligns across 7 bases. This CDR3 is built from 14 residues. Trimming cost V 3 bases and J 2 bases; bases outside gene matches: 1. Germline V gene sequence: CDR1 SEHNR, CDR2 FQNEAQ (reference sequence). CDR3 sequence (DNA): TGTGCCAGCAGCTTTACAGGGGCTGGAAACACCATATATTTT. Its protein is CASSFTGAGNTIYF.

The CDR3 region has the DNA TGTGCCAGCACCCAATGGGAAGGGCCTCATGAAAAACTGTTTTTT. Its translation is CASTQWEGPHEKLFF. This chain uses TRBV25-1 with TRBJ1-4; D call uncertain. This CDR3 has 15 residues. Germline V lookup: CDR1 MGHDK, CDR2 SYGVNS. The V end lost 7 bases, the J end lost 6 bases, and 18 bases lay between the germline ends.

This chain connects TRBV7-2 to TRBJ1-2; D possibly corresponds to TRBD1 (6 bases). CDR3 length: 15 amino acids. V was shortened by 5 bases and J by 2 bases, with 15 bases between the two germline ends. In germline, CDR1 is SGHTA, CDR2 FQGNSA. The CDR3 spells CASSLTPTGNYGYTF. Written as DNA, the CDR3 is TGTGCCAGCAGCCTGACCCCCACAGGGAACTATGGCTACACCTTC.

There are a few counts of this clonotype. V usage is TRBV25-1 and J usage is TRBJ2-5, with no clear D. The CDR3 sequence is 15 residues long. The ends were cut back, 1 base at V and 13 bases at J, with 22 bases in the middle. In germline, CDR1 is MGHDK, CDR2 SYGVNS. The CDR3 reads CASSESPYWTAPVYF. The CDR3 DNA follows: TGTGCCAGCAGTGAATCCCCTTACTGGACGGCCCCCGTGTACTTC.

With regard to this clonotype: This may come from a read error, since a much larger clone is one base off. The chain combines TRBV5-1 with TRBJ1-1; D is unclear. Germline V gene lookup returns CDR1 SGHRS and CDR2 YFSETQ. The CDR3 has 15 amino acids. V was clipped by 7 bases and J by 1 base, with 17 bases between them. The CDR3 sequence is CASGPDKSPNTEAFF. The CDR3 nucleotides read TGCGCCAGCGGCCCCGATAAGAGTCCGAACACTGAAGCTTTCTTT. Complete variable domain (other parts from reference TRBV5-1 and TRBJ1-1): KAGVTQTPRYLIKTRGQQVTLSCSPISGHRSVSWYQQTPGQGLQFLFEYFSETQRNKGNFPGRFSGRQFSNSRSEMNVSTLELGDSALYLCASGPDKSPNTEAFFGQGTRLTVV.

The chain has TRBV5-1 and TRBJ1-2, with TRBD1 as a possible D gene (6 bases). The germline V gene has CDR1 SGHRS and CDR2 YFSETQ. The germline V and J ends were trimmed by 8 bases and 5 bases, with 16 bases remaining between them. The CDR3 is 13 residues long. CDR3 sequence reads: CARSPGARYGYTF. CDR3 in DNA: TGCGCCAGGAGTCCGGGGGCAAGGTATGGCTACACCTTC. Full variable domain (missing parts from reference TRBV5-1 and TRBJ1-2): KAGVTQTPRYLIKTRGQQVTLSCSPISGHRSVSWYQQTPGQGLQFLFEYFSETQRNKGNFPGRFSGRQFSNSRSEMNVSTLELGDSALYLCARSPGARYGYTFGSGTRLTVV.

The V and J genes are TRBV5-1 and TRBJ1-2; D call uncertain. Trimming took off 0 bases at V and 8 bases at J, with 17 bases between the two ends. Germline V gene lookup returns CDR1 SGHRS and CDR2 YFSETQ. This CDR3 contains 15 residues. The CDR3 DNA reads as TGCGCCAGCAGCTTGGAGTGGGGAACCGGCCGGGGCTACACCTTC. Translating it yields CASSLEWGTGRGYTF.

The chain combines TRBV20-1 with TRBJ1-1, with D possibly TRBD1 on 6 matching bases. V was clipped by 1 base and J by 5 bases, with 8 bases between them. The CDR3 totals 12 residues. From germline, CDR1 is DFQATT and CDR2 SNEGSKA (reference sequence). CDR3 DNA sequence: TGCAGTGCTAGAGTTAGGGGGACTGAAGCTTTCTTT. Translated: CSARVRGTEAFF.

The V and J genes are TRBV6-6 and TRBJ1-5; tentatively, D is TRBD1 (5 bases). The germline V and J ends were trimmed by 2 bases and 1 base, with 6 bases remaining between them. The length of the CDR3 is 14 residues. The germline V gene encodes CDR1 MNHNY and CDR2 SVGAGI (reference sequence). Here the CDR3 DNA reads TGTGCCAGCAGTTACGGGGCGAGCAATCAGCCCCAGCATTTT. Its protein is CASSYGASNQPQHF.

The sample holds one count of this clonotype. The V call is TRBV2, the J call TRBJ1-5; D call uncertain. Germline V gives CDR1 SNHLY, CDR2 FYNNEI. Trimming removed 3 bases from V and 3 bases from J, with 9 bases in between. The CDR3 sequence is 14 residues long. The CDR3 nucleotides read TGTGCCAGCAGTGACGGCAGACTCAATCAGCCCCAGCATTTT. Protein product: CASSDGRLNQPQHF. Together with reference TRBV2 and TRBJ1-5, the CDR3 gives the full variable domain: EPEVTQTPSHQVTQMGQEVILRCVPISNHLYFYWYRQILGQKVEFLVSFYNNEISEKSEIFDDQFSVERPDGSNFTLKIRSTKLEDSAMYFCASSDGRLNQPQHFGDGTRLSIL.

V is TRBV6-5 and J is TRBJ2-1; TRBD1 or TRBD2 may be the D gene (6 bases each). V was clipped by 8 bases and J by 4 bases, with 18 bases between them. The CDR3 covers 15 residues. Germline V gene data show CDR1 as MNHEY and CDR2 as SVGAGI. In nucleotides, the CDR3 is TGTGCCAGCTTAACTTATAGGAGGGGGTACAATGAGCAGTTCTTC. Encoded protein: CASLTYRRGYNEQFF.

This clonotype has only a few counts. The V and J genes are TRBV28 and TRBJ2-7; 7 bases are a match to TRBD2. The CDR3 sequence is 13 residues long. Germline CDR1 and CDR2: MDHEN and SYDVKM. Trimming cost V 6 bases and J 3 bases; bases outside gene matches: 5. The CDR3 nucleotides are TGTGCCAGCAGCAACCCGGGGGGCTACGAGCAGTACGTC. Protein sequence: CASSNPGGYEQYV.

This chain links TRBV7-3 with TRBJ2-2; D tentatively reads TRBD1 or TRBD2 (5 bases each). The CDR3 has 13 residues. V lost 5 bases to trimming and J lost 9 bases, with 13 bases between them. Germline CDR1 SGHTA, CDR2 FQGTGA. In DNA form, the CDR3 reads TGTGCCAGCAGCCCCCCCGGGACGTGGGAGCTGTTTTTT. Translated, it gives CASSPPGTWELFF.

The chain is built from TRBV9 and TRBJ2-1, with 8 bases that match TRBD2. V gave up 0 bases and J gave up 7 bases; unmatched junction bases: 12. This CDR3 is 17 amino acids long. Germline V gives CDR1 SGDLS, CDR2 YYNGEE. CDR3 nucleotides: TGTGCCAGCAGCGTAGATCTAGCGGGCGGTTTAAGGAATGAGCAGTTCTTC. Protein sequence: CASSVDLAGGLRNEQFF. Combining the CDR3 with reference TRBV9 and TRBJ2-1 gives the whole variable domain DSGVTQTPKHLITATGQRVTLRCSPRSGDLSVYWYQQSLDQGLQFLIQYYNGEERAKGNILERFSAQQFPDLHSELNLSSLELGDSALYFCASSVDLAGGLRNEQFFGPGTRLTVL.

The V call is TRBV12-3 or TRBV12-4, the J call TRBJ2-1; D ambiguous. The length of the CDR3 is 10 residues. The V end was cut by 10 bases, the J end by 8 bases, with 9 bases between. The CDR3: CATRKYEQFF. The CDR3 DNA reads as TGTGCCACAAGGAAGTATGAGCAGTTCTTC.

The chain couples TRBV7-2 to TRBJ1-2, with D unclear. V was shortened by 5 bases and J by 7 bases, with 14 bases between the two germline ends. This CDR3 is built from 13 residues. Germline V CDR1 and CDR2: SGHTA, FQGNSA. This CDR3 is CASSLEAGLGYTF. CDR3 DNA sequence: TGTGCCAGCAGCCTGGAGGCCGGTCTTGGCTACACCTTC.

The genes are TRBV5-4 and TRBJ2-7, with D tentatively TRBD2 (5 bases). Germline V gene lookup returns CDR1 SGHNT and CDR2 YYREEE (reference sequence). V lost 3 bases and J lost 6, with 16 bases in between. The length of the CDR3 is 14 residues. The CDR3 DNA follows: TGTGCCAGCAGCTACCGGGATCACTCTACCGAGCAGTACTTC. This encodes CASSYRDHSTEQYF.